The clone carrying this TCR beta chain appeared a few times. Its antigen is not identified. The data belong to a study of Ad26.COV2.S vaccination and SARS-CoV-2 variants. Across the study: Into the muscle, Ad26.COV2.S was dosed once or twice, 56 days apart.

Produced via immunoSEQ multiplex PCR; TCRdb's table is partial and in-frame only. This table holds 400,000 to 500,000 clones, around nine tenths found once. Findings and limits, study-wide: People who got the vaccine had more spike-specific TCR breadth than people who got placebo. Post-vaccination breadth of spike-specific CD8+ and CD4+ T cell responses was reportedly substantial.

The treatment is: 15 to 20 received Ad26.COV2.S at low or high dose, single or two shots; about 5 received placebo; per-sample allocation not given. The samples were gathered on day 63 after the first injection of vaccine or placebo. Ad26.COV2.S expressed prefusion-stabilized spike from the original Wuhan strain. Germline values: CDR1 SEHNR, CDR2 FQNEAQ (reference sequence). CDR3 length: 11 amino acids. V lost 4 bases, J lost 3 bases, and 4 bases lay in between. This specimen consisted of peripheral blood, obtained in a trial of Ad26.COV2.S vaccine versus placebo. This chain joins TRBV7-9 and TRBJ2-7; unclear D gene. The source is a person aged 18-60 years who received the Ad26.COV2.S COVID-19 vaccine or a placebo. The CDR3 bases are TGTGCCAGCAGCTACAACTACGAGCAGTACTTC. It translates to CASSYNYEQYF.